What follows are 21 T cell receptor beta chains derived from one specimen sequenced in a study of neurological immune-mediated disorders. Time point: longitudinal time-point 3. TCRdb reanalysed the 5' RACE reads using MiXCR and keeps one entry per CDR3 protein. Seen here are roughly 57,000 distinct CDR3 sequences, more than 7% observed once, and the top ten hold 1.9%. Material for sequencing was PBMCs. Receptor source: a woman in her thirties or forties in good health.

This clonotype was counted many times. The rearrangement links TRBV20-1 to TRBJ1-5; tentatively, D is TRBD1 (5 bases). CDR3 length equals 14 residues. Trimming cost V 3 bases and J 7 bases, with 16 bases left between them. CDR1 and CDR2 from the germline V gene are DFQATT and SNEGSKA (reference sequence). The CDR3 nucleotides read TGCAGTGCTAGGAGCAGGGCCCCTCCCCAGCCCCAGCATTTT. Translating gives CSARSRAPPQPQHF.

This clonotype was detected many times. The chain links TRBV20-1 to TRBJ2-6; D remains ambiguous. V lost 2 bases to trimming and J lost 10 bases, with 6 bases between them. The V gene's germline CDR1 is DFQATT and CDR2 SNEGSKA (reference sequence). CDR3 length: 11 amino acids. For the CDR3, the DNA is TGCAGTGCTAGAAAGGAAAACGTCCTGACTTTC. It yields the protein CSARKENVLTF.

This clonotype showed up many times. The gene calls are TRBV20-1 and TRBJ1-5; possible D gene TRBD1, 6 bases. V was clipped by 1 base and J by 0 bases, with 19 bases between them. This CDR3 is built from 18 residues. The germline gives CDR1 DFQATT, CDR2 SNEGSKA (reference sequence). The CDR3: CSARVESRGGYSNQPQHF. The DNA for the CDR3 is TGCAGTGCTAGAGTTGAAAGTCGAGGGGGATATAGCAATCAGCCCCAGCATTTT.

This clonotype was recorded many times. The chain combines TRBV7-3 with TRBJ1-6; D remains ambiguous. This CDR3 is 14 amino acids long. The ends were cut back, 0 bases at V and 8 bases at J, with 8 bases in the middle. Germline CDR1 and CDR2: SGHTA and FQGTGA. CDR3 nucleotides: TGTGCCAGCAGCTTAACAGGGAAGGATTCACCCCTCCACTTT. Protein: CASSLTGKDSPLHF.

This clonotype was recorded at least ten times. The chain has TRBV29-1 and TRBJ2-1; a weak D match, TRBD2 (6 bases). The germline V gene encodes CDR1 SQVTM and CDR2 ANQGSEA. This CDR3 region has 12 residues. CDR3 sequence: CGGVEGYNEQFF. The CDR3 DNA follows: TGCGGCGGGGTGGAGGGGTACAATGAGCAGTTCTTC.

This clonotype was counted ten times or more. CDR3: CASSPGTGGTEAFF. The CDR3 DNA follows: TGTGCCAGCTCTCCCGGGACAGGGGGCACTGAAGCTTTCTTT. This chain links TRBV18 with TRBJ1-1; 11 bases are a match to TRBD1. The germline gives CDR1 KGHSH, CDR2 LQKENI. The ends lost 6 bases at V and 4 bases at J; junction bases unmatched: 4. This CDR3 has 14 amino acids.

This clonotype was seen at least ten times. The chain employs TRBV5-6 and TRBJ2-7; D is undetermined. In germline, CDR1 is SGHDT, CDR2 YYEEEE. Between the trimmed V and J ends, which lost 0 bases and 10 bases, there was a span of 11 bases. The CDR3 extends over 12 amino acids. The CDR3 DNA sequence: TGTGCCAGCAGCTTGGTAGGTGAAAGACAGTACTTC. It encodes CASSLVGERQYF.

This clonotype was seen a handful of times. The chain couples TRBV12-3 or TRBV12-4 to TRBJ1-6; D call uncertain. V lost 5 bases and J 10 bases, leaving 15 bases between the germline ends. The CDR3 is made up of 14 amino acids. CDR3 residues: CASSPRHTGSPLHF. CDR3 bases: TGTGCCAGCAGTCCCCGACACACGGGCTCACCCCTCCACTTT.

This clonotype has a count of ten or more. V and J are TRBV4-1 and TRBJ1-1; 10 nucleotides match TRBD1. Germline CDR1 reads MGHRA; CDR2 reads YSYEKL. Trimming removed 2 bases from V and 3 bases from J; junction bases left unmatched: 15. The CDR3 sequence is 19 residues long. In nucleotides, the CDR3 is TGCGCCAGCAGCCAATATCCGGGACAGGGGACCCTGCGGGACACTGAAGCTTTCTTT. It yields the protein CASSQYPGQGTLRDTEAFF.

This clonotype showed up many times. This chain links TRBV11-2 with TRBJ2-5, with D possibly called TRBD1 or TRBD2 (6 bases each). In germline, CDR1 is SGHAT, CDR2 FQNNGV. This CDR3 is 15 amino acids long. The V end was cut by 4 bases, the J end by 3 bases, with 15 bases between. The CDR3 spells CASSSRGRGKETQYF. CDR3 bases: TGTGCCAGCAGCTCCCGGGGGCGTGGGAAAGAGACCCAGTACTTC.

This clonotype was counted at least ten times. The chain combines TRBV25-1 with TRBJ2-5; D might be TRBD2 (5 bases). CDR1 and CDR2 (germline): MGHDK, SYGVNS. The V and J ends lost 5 bases and 4 bases respectively, with 8 bases between them. This CDR3 spans 12 amino acids. CDR3 loop: CASSLEGETQYF. In DNA, the CDR3 is TGTGCCAGCAGTCTCGAGGGAGAGACCCAGTACTTC.

At least ten counts were recorded for this clonotype. The chain uses TRBV5-6 and TRBJ2-1; tentatively, D is TRBD2 (6 bases). Trimming removed 5 bases at V and 0 bases at J, with 15 bases between. The CDR3 is 16 residues long. Germline V gene data show CDR1 as SGHDT and CDR2 as YYEEEE. The CDR3 DNA follows: TGTGCCAGCAGTCTCGCCGGGACTGCCTCCTACAATGAGCAGTTCTTC. Its protein is CASSLAGTASYNEQFF. The variable domain in full, completed from reference TRBV5-6 and TRBJ2-1, reads DAGVTQSPTHLIKTRGQQVTLRCSPKSGHDTVSWYQQALGQGPQFIFQYYEEEERQRGNFPDRFSGHQFPNYSSELNVNALLLGDSALYLCASSLAGTASYNEQFFGPGTRLTVL.

This clonotype was seen many times. The chain has TRBV10-3 and TRBJ1-5, with 7 bases fitting TRBD1. From germline, CDR1 is ENHRY and CDR2 SYGVKD. The V and J ends lost 6 bases and 2 bases, in that order; junction bases with no gene match: 7. The CDR3 consists of 15 residues. For the CDR3, the DNA is TGTGCCATCAGCGTCACAGGGGAGGGCAATCAGCCCCAGCATTTT. Encoded protein: CAISVTGEGNQPQHF.

This clonotype was detected many times. The V gene is TRBV20-1, the J gene TRBJ2-3; 9 bases are shared with TRBD2. Trimming removed 3 bases from V and 6 bases from J; junction bases left unmatched: 7. Germline V gene data show CDR1 as DFQATT and CDR2 as SNEGSKA (reference sequence). There are 14 residues in the CDR3. The CDR3 loop is CSARMASGADTQYF. The DNA for the CDR3 is TGCAGTGCTAGGATGGCTAGCGGGGCCGATACGCAGTATTTT.

This clonotype was counted a few times. The chain recombines TRBV5-1 with TRBJ2-1, with 14 bases identical to TRBD2. This CDR3 has 16 amino acids. Germline values: CDR1 SGHRS, CDR2 YFSETQ. V was pared by 4 bases and J by 8 bases, with 8 bases of the junction left unmatched. CDR3 nucleotides: TGCGCCAGCAGCGTACCGGGACTAGCGGGAGCCTATGAGCAGTTCTTC. Protein sequence: CASSVPGLAGAYEQFF. The complete variable domain, with remaining parts taken from reference TRBV5-1 and TRBJ2-1, reads KAGVTQTPRYLIKTRGQQVTLSCSPISGHRSVSWYQQTPGQGLQFLFEYFSETQRNKGNFPGRFSGRQFSNSRSEMNVSTLELGDSALYLCASSVPGLAGAYEQFFGPGTRLTVL.

The rearrangement joins TRBV7-3 to TRBJ1-6, with TRBD1 as a possible D gene (5 bases). The CDR3 sequence is 15 residues long. Trimming cost V 1 base and J 8 bases, with 12 bases left between them. Germline values: CDR1 SGHTA, CDR2 FQGTGA. The CDR3 nucleotides are TGTGCCAGCAGCTTAAATCAGGGAAGTGATTCACCCCTCCACTTT. Translation: CASSLNQGSDSPLHF.

This clonotype was detected ten times or more. The chain couples TRBV6-2 or TRBV6-3 to TRBJ2-2; D remains ambiguous. The CDR3 runs to 15 residues. The V and J ends lost 2 bases and 1 base respectively, with 8 bases between them. Per germline, CDR1 MNHEY and CDR2 SVGEGT. In DNA, the CDR3 is TGTGCCAGCAGTTACCGTTTAAGGAACACCGGGGAGCTGTTTTTT. Residues: CASSYRLRNTGELFF.

The sample holds many counts of this clonotype. The chain combines TRBV9 with TRBJ1-5, with D possibly matching TRBD1 (5 bases). The CDR3 extends over 14 amino acids. The V gene lost 3 bases and the J gene lost 4 bases, with 11 bases spanning the gap. The germline V gene encodes CDR1 SGDLS and CDR2 YYNGEE. This CDR3 reads CASSGGDVNQPQHF. As DNA, the CDR3 is TGTGCCAGCAGCGGAGGGGACGTTAATCAGCCCCAGCATTTT. Variable domain in full (rest from reference TRBV9 and TRBJ1-5): DSGVTQTPKHLITATGQRVTLRCSPRSGDLSVYWYQQSLDQGLQFLIQYYNGEERAKGNILERFSAQQFPDLHSELNLSSLELGDSALYFCASSGGDVNQPQHFGDGTRLSIL.

The sample holds many counts of this clonotype. The chain joins TRBV12-3 or TRBV12-4 to TRBJ2-7; unclear D gene. Between the trimmed V and J ends, which lost 1 base and 2 bases, there was a span of 9 bases. This CDR3 has 14 amino acids. The chain's CDR3 is CASSLGRLPYEQYF. CDR3 coding DNA: TGTGCCAGCAGTTTAGGGCGACTCCCCTACGAGCAGTACTTC.

The chain links TRBV7-9 to TRBJ2-2; 9 nucleotides align to TRBD1. The trim removed 8 bases at V and 6 bases at J, leaving 1 base unmatched. Per germline, CDR1 SEHNR and CDR2 FQNEAQ (reference sequence). The CDR3 has 12 amino acids. This chain's CDR3 is CASRTGAGELFF. The CDR3 coding sequence is TGTGCCAGCCGGACAGGGGCCGGGGAGCTGTTTTTT. The whole variable domain, filled in from reference TRBV7-9 and TRBJ2-2, reads DTGVSQNPRHKITKRGQNVTFRCDPISEHNRLYWYRQTLGQGPEFLTYFQNEAQLEKSRLLSDRFSAERPKGSFSTLEIQRTEQGDSAMYLCASRTGAGELFFGEGSRLTVL.

This clonotype has a handful of counts. The CDR3 bases are TGTGCCAGCAGCGCCATGGGGGGACTCACAGATACGCAGTATTTT. Residues: CASSAMGGLTDTQYF. The J gene is TRBJ2-3, the V gene TRBV9, with a possible D match to TRBD2 (6 bases). Germline V gene sequence: CDR1 SGDLS, CDR2 YYNGEE. The ends were cut back, 3 bases at V and 2 bases at J, with 13 bases in the middle. This CDR3 spans 15 amino acids.